The 17 T cell receptor beta chains given below trace back to one sample, sequenced in a study of T cell changes during pregnancy in multiple sclerosis. Generated by immunoSEQ multiplex PCR, the TCRdb table keeps only in-frame clones and is missing some. The sample lists tens of thousands of clones, 85% to 95% occurring once. The source was CD4+ T cells from peripheral blood mononuclear cells, collected in the third trimester of pregnancy. The receptor set was obtained from a female donor with multiple sclerosis, enrolled in a pregnancy study.

The chain has TRBV4-3 and TRBJ1-3; the D is unclear. V was trimmed by 1 base and J by 0 bases, leaving 22 bases between them. The CDR3 contains 20 residues. Germline V gene sequence: CDR1 LGHNA, CDR2 YSLEER. CDR3 DNA sequence: TGCGCCAGCAGCCAAGCTTACCGACAATCGGCCGGCCCCTCTGGAAACACCATATATTTT. This sequence encodes CASSQAYRQSAGPSGNTIYF.

The J gene is TRBJ1-3, the V gene TRBV9, with D perhaps matching TRBD1 (5 bases). The CDR3 consists of 12 residues. The ends were cut back, 4 bases at V and 9 bases at J, with 11 bases in the middle. The germline V gene has CDR1 SGDLS and CDR2 YYNGEE. The CDR3 DNA reads TGTGCCAGCAGCTCCCAGGGCGGCACCATATATTTT. It codes for CASSSQGGTIYF.

The J gene is TRBJ2-1, the V gene TRBV4-2; TRBD2 agrees at 9 bases. CDR1 is LGHNA and CDR2 is YNFKEQ in the germline V gene. The J segment lost 0 bases and the V segment lost 2 bases, leaving 8 bases of the junction unmatched. The CDR3 loop spans 18 amino acids. CDR3 nucleotide sequence: TGTGCCAGCAGCCAAAGGGGGCTAGCGGGGTTCTCCTACAATGAGCAGTTCTTC. This codes for CASSQRGLAGFSYNEQFF.

The rearrangement uses TRBV5-6 and TRBJ1-6, with D possibly being TRBD1 (6 bases). Germline V gives CDR1 SGHDT, CDR2 YYEEEE. Deletions cut 4 bases from V and 12 bases from J, with 14 bases between. The CDR3 consists of 13 residues. The CDR3 loop is CASSRFGTQPLHF. The DNA of the CDR3 is TGTGCCAGCAGCCGCTTTGGGACACAACCCCTCCACTTT.

The chain links TRBV6-5 to TRBJ2-1; a possible D gene is TRBD2 (5 bases). From germline, CDR1 is MNHEY and CDR2 SVGAGI. The CDR3 loop spans 15 amino acids. Trimming left V 2 bases short and J 0 bases short, with 8 bases between. CDR3: CASSYEGPSYNEQFF. The CDR3 nucleotides are TGTGCCAGCAGTTACGAGGGCCCCTCCTACAATGAGCAGTTCTTC.

The CDR3 DNA reads as TGCGCCAGCAGCCAAGAGACGCGGGCCCTCCCGAACACTGAAGCTTTCTTT. Translated: CASSQETRALPNTEAFF. This rearrangement joins TRBV4-1 to TRBJ1-1; D unresolved. Germline V gene lookup returns CDR1 MGHRA and CDR2 YSYEKL. This CDR3 comprises 17 residues. Trimming pared 0 bases from V and 1 base from J, leaving 15 bases between.

This clone was observed a few times. The rearrangement links TRBV27 to TRBJ2-3; TRBD2 is a possible D gene (5 bases). V lost 5 bases to trimming and J lost 4 bases, with 16 bases between them. The germline V gene encodes CDR1 MNHEY and CDR2 SMNVEV (reference sequence). This CDR3 has 15 residues. CDR3 DNA: TGTGCCAGCAGTGACCCTTGGGCCGGGGCAGATACGCAGTATTTT. This encodes CASSDPWAGADTQYF.

V gene TRBV19 combines with J gene TRBJ1-1; tentatively, D is TRBD1 (6 bases). The CDR3 runs 15 residues. Trimming left V 3 bases short and J 5 bases short, with 16 bases between. The germline V gene encodes CDR1 LNHDA and CDR2 SQIVND (reference sequence). The CDR3 spells CASSMIRGARTEAFF. In DNA, the CDR3 is TGTGCCAGTAGTATGATTCGGGGGGCGCGTACTGAAGCTTTCTTT.

CDR3 amino acids: CAIRPRDRETEAFF. CDR3 DNA sequence: TGTGCCATCAGGCCCCGGGACAGGGAGACTGAAGCTTTCTTT. The rearrangement joins TRBV10-3 to TRBJ1-1, with 9 nucleotides matching TRBD1. V trimming: 6 bases; J trimming: 5 bases; junction bases outside the gene matches: 7. This CDR3 has 14 residues. Germline lookup yields CDR1 ENHRY and CDR2 SYGVKD.

The genes are TRBV30 and TRBJ1-3; no firm D call. This CDR3 is built from 12 residues. Trimming took off 2 bases at V and 4 bases at J, with 6 bases between the two ends. Germline V gene data show CDR1 as GTSNPN and CDR2 as SVGIG (reference sequence). The CDR3 loop is CAWSLKGNTIYF. DNA of the CDR3: TGTGCCTGGAGTCTAAAAGGAAACACCATATATTTT.

The chain couples TRBV2 to TRBJ1-5, with D tentatively TRBD1 (5 bases). The CDR3 consists of 15 residues. The V and J ends lost 0 bases and 3 bases respectively, with 9 bases between them. The germline V gene encodes CDR1 SNHLY and CDR2 FYNNEI. In DNA, the CDR3 is TGTGCCAGCAGTGAAGCGCGGGGGGACAATCAGCCCCAGCATTTT. It translates to CASSEARGDNQPQHF.

This clone was found once. V usage is TRBV25-1 and J usage is TRBJ1-6; TRBD1 matches at 9 bases. This CDR3 region has 15 residues. The germline CDR1 and CDR2 sequences are MGHDK and SYGVNS. Trimming at V came to 3 bases and at J to 8 bases, leaving 5 bases not matched to a gene. Written as DNA, the CDR3 is TGTGCCAGCAGTGACCCTGGGACAGGGCATTCACCCCTCCACTTT. As protein: CASSDPGTGHSPLHF.

The sample holds one count of this clone. The chain links TRBV15 to TRBJ1-3, with 9 positions matching TRBD1. This CDR3 is built from 17 residues. V was pared by 0 bases and J by 1 base, with 4 bases of the junction left unmatched. Per germline, CDR1 LNHNV and CDR2 YYDKDF (reference sequence). CDR3 protein: CATSRDLGTGSGNTIYF. CDR3 nucleotide sequence: TGTGCCACCAGCAGAGATCTCGGGACAGGGTCTGGAAACACCATATATTTT.

This chain uses TRBV7-6 with TRBJ2-7; TRBD1 matches at 8 bases. The CDR3 extends over 15 amino acids. J was trimmed by 5 bases and V by 2 bases; bases with no gene match: 8. Germline-derived CDR1 and CDR2 are SGHVS and FNYEAQ. The CDR3: CASSLKDRGYDEQYF. In DNA, the CDR3 is TGTGCCAGCAGCTTAAAAGACAGGGGCTATGACGAGCAGTACTTC.

The chain uses TRBV19 and TRBJ2-7, with 7 nucleotides matching TRBD2. The CDR3 extends over 17 amino acids. Germline V CDR1 and CDR2: LNHDA, SQIVND (reference sequence). J gave up 0 bases and V 8 bases, and 16 bases lay outside the gene matches. CDR3: CASPLSAPSGSSYEQYF. CDR3 bases: TGTGCCAGTCCCTTAAGCGCTCCTAGCGGCTCCTCCTACGAGCAGTACTTC.

This rearrangement joins TRBV7-2 to TRBJ2-3; 10 nucleotides agree with TRBD1. Germline V gene lookup returns CDR1 SGHTA and CDR2 FQGNSA. The junction had 6 bases not matched to a gene; V was cut back by 1 base and J by 5 bases. The CDR3 spans 16 residues. This CDR3 reads CASSLEVGQGRDTQYF. In DNA form, the CDR3 reads TGTGCCAGCAGCTTAGAGGTGGGACAGGGGAGAGATACGCAGTATTTT.

This chain connects TRBV18 to TRBJ2-3, with TRBD2 identical over 12 bases. Germline CDR1 reads KGHSH; CDR2 reads LQKENI. This CDR3 spans 18 amino acids. V shed 3 bases and J 1 base; nucleotides not matched to a gene: 8. CDR3 protein: CASSPLAGGIPGTDTQYF. CDR3 coding DNA: TGTGCCAGCTCACCGCTAGCGGGGGGGATTCCAGGCACAGATACGCAGTATTTT.